Shown below are 9 T cell receptor beta chains from a single sample sequenced in a study of T cell responses to AZD1222 COVID-19 vaccine. The table came from immunoSEQ multiplex PCR; TCRdb's copy has only in-frame clones and leaves some out. The table records over 110,000 clones, approximately 90% of them present only once. Sequenced material: peripheral blood, taken 28 days after the second AZD1222 dose. These receptors came from an adult who received the AZD1222 COVID-19 vaccine.

V is TRBV7-9 and J is TRBJ2-4; no clear D. Germline assignment: CDR1 SEHNR and CDR2 FQNEAQ (reference sequence). Trimming took off 2 bases at V and 6 bases at J, with 14 bases between the two ends. The CDR3 extends over 15 amino acids. The CDR3 nucleotides are TGTGCCAGCAGCTTAAGTCTGTTAGTTGGAAACATTCAGTACTTC. This encodes CASSLSLLVGNIQYF.

The chain joins TRBV5-8 to TRBJ2-1; D is tentatively TRBD1 or TRBD2 (6 bases each). Germline lookup yields CDR1 SGHTS and CDR2 YDEGEE. The CDR3 totals 13 residues. Trimming removed 1 base from V and 7 bases from J, with 9 bases in between. The CDR3: CASSLRGENEQFF. CDR3 nucleotide sequence: TGTGCCAGCAGCTTGAGGGGGGAGAATGAGCAGTTCTTC.

The chain combines TRBV28 with TRBJ2-2, with 7 positions matching TRBD1. CDR1 is MDHEN and CDR2 is SYDVKM in the germline V gene. J was trimmed by 1 base and V by 4 bases; bases with no gene match: 3. The CDR3 has 15 amino acids. The CDR3, as DNA: TGTGCCAGCAGTTCCCGGACAGGGAACACCGGGGAGCTGTTTTTT. Protein sequence: CASSSRTGNTGELFF.

This clone was counted once. This chain links TRBV10-1 with TRBJ1-4; D is unclear. The CDR3 length is 13 residues. V was pared by 3 bases and J by 8 bases, with 10 bases between. Germline V gives CDR1 WNHNN, CDR2 SYGVQD (reference sequence). CDR3 amino acids: CASSEEGWEKLFF. In DNA form, the CDR3 reads TGCGCCAGCAGTGAAGAGGGTTGGGAAAAACTGTTTTTT.

CDR3 in amino acids: CSVVAGEGYNEQFF. For the CDR3, the DNA is TGCAGCGTTGTGGCCGGAGAGGGTTACAATGAGCAGTTCTTC. The chain couples TRBV29-1 to TRBJ2-1; weak D call: TRBD2 (5 bases). Trimming stripped 4 bases from V and 4 bases from J, with 14 bases between. Germline CDR1 reads SQVTM; CDR2 reads ANQGSEA. The CDR3 runs 14 residues.

The chain is built from TRBV7-2 and TRBJ1-4; D not resolved. V was clipped by 6 bases and J by 0 bases, with 8 bases between them. The CDR3 sequence is 14 residues long. Germline assignment: CDR1 SGHTA and CDR2 FQGNSA. This CDR3 reads CASRPAATNEKLFF. DNA for the CDR3: TGTGCCAGCAGACCCGCAGCAACTAATGAAAAACTGTTTTTT.

The V gene is TRBV19, the J gene TRBJ1-1, with 7 positions matching TRBD1. This CDR3 is built from 15 residues. The V and J ends lost 5 bases and 5 bases, in that order; junction bases with no gene match: 11. Germline lookup yields CDR1 LNHDA and CDR2 SQIVND (reference sequence). CDR3 region: CASSSQHAGGTEAFF. The CDR3 DNA follows: TGTGCCAGTAGTTCCCAGCATGCAGGGGGAACTGAAGCTTTCTTT. Supplemented by reference TRBV19 and TRBJ1-1, the full variable domain reads DGGITQSPKYLFRKEGQNVTLSCEQNLNHDAMYWYRQDPGQGLRLIYYSQIVNDFQKGDIAEGYSVSREKKESFPLTVTSAQKNPTAFYLCASSSQHAGGTEAFFGQGTRLTVV.

This rearrangement joins TRBV19 to TRBJ2-7; maybe TRBD1 (6 bases). V gave up 4 bases and J gave up 0 bases, with 10 bases separating them. The length of the CDR3 is 14 residues. Germline assignment: CDR1 LNHDA and CDR2 SQIVND (reference sequence). The CDR3, as DNA: TGTGCCAGTAGTACAGGGGTCAGCTCCTACGAGCAGTACTTC. Its translation is CASSTGVSSYEQYF.

The chain carries TRBV4-1 and TRBJ1-4, with 7 nucleotides matching TRBD1. The V and J ends lost 4 bases and 3 bases, in that order; junction bases with no gene match: 8. Germline loops: CDR1 MGHRA, CDR2 YSYEKL. The CDR3 runs 16 residues. Written as DNA, the CDR3 is TGCGCCAGCAGCCGAATGAAGGGGGCTCCTAATGAAAAACTGTTTTTT. It encodes CASSRMKGAPNEKLFF.